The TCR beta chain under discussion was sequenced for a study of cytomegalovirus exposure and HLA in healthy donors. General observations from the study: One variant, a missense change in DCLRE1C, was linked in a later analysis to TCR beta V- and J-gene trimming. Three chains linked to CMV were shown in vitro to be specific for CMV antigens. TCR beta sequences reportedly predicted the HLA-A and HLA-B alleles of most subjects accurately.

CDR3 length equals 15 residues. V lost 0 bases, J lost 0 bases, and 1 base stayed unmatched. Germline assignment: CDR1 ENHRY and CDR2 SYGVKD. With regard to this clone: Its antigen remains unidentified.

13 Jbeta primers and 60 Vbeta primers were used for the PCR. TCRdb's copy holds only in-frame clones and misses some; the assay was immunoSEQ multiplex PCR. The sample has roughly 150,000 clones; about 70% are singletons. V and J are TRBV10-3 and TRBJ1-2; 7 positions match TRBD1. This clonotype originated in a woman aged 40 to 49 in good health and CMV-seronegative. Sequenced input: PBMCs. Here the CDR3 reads CAISESQGTNYGYTF. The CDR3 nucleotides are TGTGCCATCAGTGAGTCACAGGGGACTAACTATGGCTACACCTTC.